Listed below are T cell receptor beta chains from one sample, sequenced in a study of neoadjuvant anti-PD-1 for oral cavity cancer. Libraries were prepared by immunoSEQ multiplex PCR; TCRdb keeps only in-frame clonotypes and omits some of them. The sample carries tens of thousands of clones, about 36% recorded once. Specimen: tumor tissue, collected after nivolumab (anti-PD-1) treatment. These receptors were collected from a person between 35 and 79 years old with oral cavity squamous cell carcinoma. Each CDR3 is given with its conserved first and last residue. Fields, in order: clone size, J gene, V gene, D gene, CDR3 DNA, CDR3 protein. The D gene is left open where the match is weak. Only some rows state a clone size, as once, few, many or a class for expanded clones.

few TRBJ1-1 TRBV6-5 NA TGTGCCAGCAGTATTACAGGTAACATGAACACTGAAGCTTTCTTT CASSITGNMNTEAFF
few TRBJ2-3 TRBV5-6 NA TGTGCCAGCAGCTCGGGTGGGGGCACAGATACGCAGTATTTT CASSSGGGTDTQYF
NA TRBJ2-2 TRBV2 NA TGTGCCAGCGGGGCGGCCTTAGATGCCGGGGAGCTGTTTTTT CASGAALDAGELFF
NA TRBJ2-7 TRBV7-9 TRBD2 TGTGCCAGCAGCGGGACGGGAGGGCTTTTCTCCGAGCAGTACTTC CASSGTGGLFSEQYF
NA TRBJ2-1 TRBV9 TRBD2 TGTGCCAGCAGCTTTAGCGGGAGCTCCTACAATGAGCAGTTCTTC CASSFSGSSYNEQFF
few TRBJ1-6 TRBV30 TRBD1 TGTGCCTGGGCCCGGGCCGGAAACAGGGGGCGAGCCCTCTCCTATAATTCACCCCTCCACTTT CAWARAGNRGRALSYNSPLHF
few TRBJ2-7 TRBV19 TRBD1 TGTGCCAGTACCTCCGGGACAGGGTTTTTCTACGAGCAGTACTTC CASTSGTGFFYEQYF
few TRBJ2-3 TRBV7-9 TRBD2 TGTGCCAGCAGCGCAAGTCCTAGCGGGGCGCAGTATTTT CASSASPSGAQYF
few TRBJ1-2 TRBV4-1 TRBD1 TGCGCCAGCAGCCAAGATCAAACAGGGGCCTATGGCTACACCTTC CASSQDQTGAYGYTF
NA TRBJ1-5 TRBV6-6 NA TGTGCCACGAGACGCGTCACCCAAATGGGTAATCAGCCCCAGCATTTT CATRRVTQMGNQPQHF
many TRBJ1-6 TRBV5-5 TRBD1 TGTGCCAGCAGCACCCGGGACAGGGAGCCCCTCCACTTT CASSTRDREPLHF
once TRBJ2-7 TRBV9 NA TGTGCCAGCAGCGCCCGCGGAGAGGCCAGCTCCTACGAGCAGTACTTC CASSARGEASSYEQYF
few TRBJ2-7 TRBV18 NA TGTGCCAGCTCACCACAGGGGGACTCCTCCTACGAGCAGTACTTC CASSPQGDSSYEQYF
NA TRBJ2-1 TRBV5-1 TRBD2 TGCGCCACCAGTCCCGCTAGCGGGATCCATGAGCAGTTCTTC CATSPASGIHEQFF
NA TRBJ1-1 TRBV20-1 TRBD1 TGCAGTGCGGACAGGGCGTTTGTCGCTTTCTTT CSADRAFVAFF
NA TRBJ1-1 TRBV5-1 NA TGCGCCAGCAGCTTCAGAGACAACACTGAAGCTTTCTTT CASSFRDNTEAFF
NA TRBJ1-1 TRBV6-5 TRBD1 TGTGCCAGCAGTTATACAGGGGGCACTGAAGCTTTCTTT CASSYTGGTEAFF
NA TRBJ2-1 TRBV19 NA TGTGCCAGTAGTAGACAGTCCAATGAGCAGTTCTTC CASSRQSNEQFF
many TRBJ1-4 TRBV5-6 NA TGTGCCAGCAGCTTGGAATTGGGGGTCGGAGAAAAACTGTTTTTT CASSLELGVGEKLFF
NA TRBJ1-5 TRBV18 NA TGTGCCAGCTCACCCAATTACAGCTTTGGCAATCAGCCCCAGCATTTT CASSPNYSFGNQPQHF
few TRBJ2-5 TRBV15 NA TGTGCCACCAGCACGAGGGGGGGCATGGAGACCCAGTACTTC CATSTRGGMETQYF
few TRBJ1-4 TRBV25-1 TRBD1 TGTGCCAGCAGTGAATTTGGCAGGGGGAAGGAAAAACTGTTTTTT CASSEFGRGKEKLFF
few TRBJ2-1 TRBV5-1 TRBD2 TGCGCCAGCAGCTCTAGCGGGAGTATCTACAATGAGCAGTTCTTC CASSSSGSIYNEQFF
NA TRBJ1-2 TRBV2 NA TGTGCCAGCCCCGCCGGGGCTGAGGGCTACACCTTC CASPAGAEGYTF
NA TRBJ1-1 TRBV9 NA TGTGCCAGCAGCGTTTTGGTGAACACTGAAGCTTTCTTT CASSVLVNTEAFF
NA TRBJ1-4 TRBV6-6 NA TGTGCCAGCAGTTACTCCGGGACACCGTATGAAAAACTGTTTTTT CASSYSGTPYEKLFF
NA TRBJ2-1 TRBV6-5 TRBD2 TGTGCCAGCAGTTACGGAGCGGGGGGCTTTAATGAGCAGTTCTTC CASSYGAGGFNEQFF
NA TRBJ2-2 TRBV30 NA TGTGCCTGGAGTCCCCGGGGATTAGCCGGGGAGCTGTTTTTT CAWSPRGLAGELFF
NA TRBJ1-1 TRBV2 NA TGTGCCAGCAGTGAAGGCAGGGACGAAGCTTTCTTT CASSEGRDEAFF
once TRBJ1-4 TRBV28 NA TGTGCCAGCAGGACATCGACAGGCGGGGCTAATGAAAAACTGTTTTTT CASRTSTGGANEKLFF
few TRBJ1-5 TRBV7-8 NA TGTGCCAGCAGCTTTCGGGGGGCGGATATGCAGCCCCAGCATTTT CASSFRGADMQPQHF
NA TRBJ1-4 TRBV7-9 NA TGTGCCAGCAGCTCGCCGGGACAAGACTATGAAAAACTGTTTTTT CASSSPGQDYEKLFF
medium-sized TRBJ1-2 TRBV7-9 NA TGTGCCAGCAGCTCTGGGGGGGTCAGTGCTGCCTATGGCTACACCTTC CASSSGGVSAAYGYTF
NA TRBJ1-5 TRBV30 TRBD1 TGTGCCTGGAGTGGGGACAGAAATTTTATTAGCAATCAGCCCCAGCATTTT CAWSGDRNFISNQPQHF
NA TRBJ1-1 TRBV29-1 NA TGCAGCGTTGAAAGGTTCGCCGTCATGAACACTGAAGCTTTCTTT CSVERFAVMNTEAFF
NA TRBJ1-2 TRBV28 TRBD1 TGTGCCAGCAGTCCCAGGGCCGGGACAGGGGGCAGCTACACCTTC CASSPRAGTGGSYTF
NA TRBJ2-7 TRBV5-1 TRBD1 TGCGCCAGCAGCTCGCAACCGGGACAGGAGTTCTACGAGCAGTACTTC CASSSQPGQEFYEQYF
few TRBJ2-7 TRBV4-1 NA TGCGCCAGCAGCCAAACCGACAACTCCTACGAGCAGTACTTC CASSQTDNSYEQYF
few TRBJ1-1 TRBV18 NA TGTGCCAGCTCGTTCCGGGGGCAGAAGTACACTGAAGCTTTCTTT CASSFRGQKYTEAFF
few TRBJ2-7 TRBV7-6 NA TGTGCCAGCAGCTCCCGAGCCGGCCCCTACGAGCAGTACTTC CASSSRAGPYEQYF
NA TRBJ1-1 TRBV6-1 NA TGTGCCAGCAGTGAACTGCCATCCCGAGAAGCTTTCTTT CASSELPSREAFF